One sample yielded the 18 T cell receptor beta chains listed below, sequenced in a study of blood T cell repertoires in COVID-19. Here immunoSEQ multiplex PCR was the method, and the copy in TCRdb shows in-frame clones only, minus some. The sample holds 200,000 to 250,000 clones, 85% to 90% seen once. Sequenced input: peripheral blood. The receptor source for this set is a woman aged 60-70 years with acute or convalescent COVID-19.

The chain employs TRBV11-2 and TRBJ2-1; 9 nucleotides agree with TRBD2. This CDR3 has 17 residues. Trimming removed 0 bases from V and 2 bases from J; junction bases left unmatched: 5. Germline CDR1 reads SGHAT; CDR2 reads FQNNGV. CDR3 sequence: CASSLDPPSGTYNEQFF. The DNA of the CDR3 is TGTGCCAGCAGCTTAGATCCCCCTAGCGGGACCTACAATGAGCAGTTCTTC. The full variable domain, its missing parts supplied by reference TRBV11-2 and TRBJ2-1, is EAGVAQSPRYKIIEKRQSVAFWCNPISGHATLYWYQQILGQGPKLLIQFQNNGVVDDSQLPKDRFSAERLKGVDSTLKIQPAKLEDSAVYLCASSLDPPSGTYNEQFFGPGTRLTVL.

This clone was seen more than once but under ten times. This sequence joins TRBV29-1 and TRBJ1-1; D possibly corresponds to TRBD1 (5 bases). Germline CDR1 and CDR2: SQVTM and ANQGSEA. The CDR3 spans 13 residues. V was clipped by 0 bases and J by 4 bases, with 9 bases between them. The CDR3 DNA is TGCAGCGTTGAAGATCATCAGGGCACTGAAGCTTTCTTT. Residues: CSVEDHQGTEAFF.

The rearrangement joins TRBV24-1 to TRBJ2-7; a weak D match, TRBD1 (6 bases). Germline values: CDR1 KGHDR, CDR2 SFDVKD. The CDR3 is 13 residues long. Trimming stripped 1 base from V and 5 bases from J, with 8 bases between. DNA for the CDR3: TGTGCCACCAGTGATTTCTCAGGGGACGAGCAGTACTTC. Residues: CATSDFSGDEQYF.

The DNA of the CDR3 is TGTGCCAGCAGTTTACTAGCGGAGGTAAGGGTCTCCTACGAGCAGTACTTC. Protein sequence: CASSLLAEVRVSYEQYF. The genes are TRBV6-7 and TRBJ2-7, with TRBD2 identical over 8 bases. TRBV6-7 qualifies as an ORF whose function is uncertain. The CDR3 is made up of 17 amino acids. The V segment lost 4 bases and the J segment 0 bases; nucleotides outside the gene matches: 11.

The gene calls are TRBV15 and TRBJ2-7; D possibly corresponds to TRBD1 (7 bases). This CDR3 contains 13 residues. Deletions cut 5 bases from V and 2 bases from J, with 10 bases between. Germline V gene lookup returns CDR1 LNHNV and CDR2 YYDKDF (reference sequence). The CDR3 DNA is TGTGCCACCAGCGCGGGACAGACCTACGAGCAGTACTTC. Protein product: CATSAGQTYEQYF.

This clone was detected once. The chain joins TRBV6-4 to TRBJ1-5; D gene uncertain. The germline gives CDR1 MRHNA, CDR2 SNTAGT. This CDR3 is built from 15 residues. Trimming removed 5 bases at V and 0 bases at J, with 11 bases between. Here the CDR3 DNA reads TGTGCCAGCAGTCCCGAGGTCCATAGCAATCAGCCCCAGCATTTT. Translated: CASSPEVHSNQPQHF.

V gene TRBV30 combines with J gene TRBJ1-1; D uncertain. The germline V and J ends were trimmed by 1 base and 10 bases, with 10 bases remaining between them. Per the germline V gene, CDR1 is GTSNPN and CDR2 is SVGIG (reference sequence). CDR3 length: 11 residues. CDR3 DNA sequence: TGTGCCTGGAGTGCTCCCTCACTAGCTTTCTTT. It specifies CAWSAPSLAFF. Using reference TRBV30 and TRBJ1-1 for the parts outside the CDR3, the full variable domain is SQTIHQWPATLVQPVGSPLSLECTVEGTSNPNLYWYRQAAGRGLQLLFYSVGIGQISSEVPQNLSASRPQDRQFILSSKKLLLSDSGFYLCAWSAPSLAFFGQGTRLTVV.

V and J are TRBV6-5 and TRBJ2-6; D possibly corresponds to TRBD2 (5 bases). Trimming cost V 6 bases and J 0 bases, with 9 bases left between them. Germline V CDR1 and CDR2: MNHEY, SVGAGI. This CDR3 is built from 15 residues. The DNA of the CDR3 is TGTGCCAGCAGAACCGGGAACTCTGGGGCCAACGTCCTGACTTTC. It encodes CASRTGNSGANVLTF.

The V gene is TRBV30, the J gene TRBJ1-4, with 8 bases fitting TRBD1. This CDR3 is 14 amino acids long. Germline CDR1 GTSNPN, CDR2 SVGIG (reference sequence). V dropped 3 bases and J dropped 7; count of bases not matched to a gene: 7. The CDR3 is CAWSPGGAGEKLFF. The DNA of the CDR3 is TGTGCCTGGAGCCCAGGGGGCGCGGGTGAAAAACTGTTTTTT.

The chain uses TRBV11-2 and TRBJ2-1; TRBD2 agrees at 10 bases. V lost 5 bases, J lost 4 bases, and 17 bases stayed unmatched. The V gene's germline CDR1 is SGHAT and CDR2 FQNNGV. CDR3 length equals 19 residues. In nucleotides, the CDR3 is TGTGCCAGCAGCCAGCGGGGGGGCCTGGGAGTTCAAACTTACAATGAGCAGTTCTTC. This sequence encodes CASSQRGGLGVQTYNEQFF.

The gene calls are TRBV27 and TRBJ1-6; D may be TRBD1 (5 bases). CDR1 and CDR2 (germline): MNHEY, SMNVEV (reference sequence). The length of the CDR3 is 15 residues. The ends were cut back, 0 bases at V and 9 bases at J, with 12 bases in the middle. CDR3 amino acids: CASSLSWQGSSPLHF. The CDR3, as DNA: TGTGCCAGCAGTTTATCGTGGCAGGGTTCTTCACCCCTCCACTTT.

The CDR3 sequence is CATLPGGRREKLFF. As DNA, the CDR3 is TGTGCCACCCTACCCGGGGGGCGACGGGAAAAACTGTTTTTT. V is TRBV2 and J is TRBJ1-4; TRBD1 is a possible D gene (6 bases). The CDR3 loop spans 14 amino acids. Trimming stripped 10 bases from V and 8 bases from J, with 20 bases between. CDR1 and CDR2 (germline): SNHLY, FYNNEI.

The gene calls are TRBV3-1 (or the pseudogene TRBV3-2) and TRBJ1-2; TRBD1 agrees at 9 bases. V lost 4 bases and J lost 4; bases outside the gene matches: 4. The CDR3 totals 14 residues. Germline assignment: CDR1 LGHDT and CDR2 YNNKEL (reference sequence). In nucleotides, the CDR3 is TGTGCCAGCAGCCGGGACAGGGAAGCCTATGGCTACACCTTC. Encoded protein: CASSRDREAYGYTF.

The V and J genes are TRBV7-8 and TRBJ1-3, with D tentatively TRBD1 (6 bases). CDR1 is SGHVS, CDR2 FQNEAQ, per germline. The CDR3 runs 14 residues. The V end was cut by 4 bases, the J end by 0 bases, with 7 bases between. CDR3 coding DNA: TGTGCCAGCAGCTCCAGGGGCTCTGGAAACACCATATATTTT. Translation gives CASSSRGSGNTIYF. Drawing the rest from reference TRBV7-8 and TRBJ1-3, the complete variable domain is GAGVSQSPRYKVAKRGQDVALRCDPISGHVSLFWYQQALGQGPEFLTYFQNEAQLDKSGLPSDRFFAERPEGSVSTLKIQRTQQEDSAVYLCASSSRGSGNTIYFGEGSWLTVV.

This chain joins TRBV15 and TRBJ1-5; D may be TRBD1 (5 bases). The CDR3 covers 14 residues. Per germline, CDR1 LNHNV and CDR2 YYDKDF (reference sequence). Trimming took 1 base from V and 3 from J, leaving 7 bases between them. The CDR3 sequence is CATSRGGPNQPQHF. CDR3 DNA: TGTGCCACCAGCAGAGGGGGCCCCAATCAGCCCCAGCATTTT.

The V call is TRBV19, the J call TRBJ2-7, with D possibly being TRBD1 (6 bases). Trimming took 4 bases from V and 7 from J, leaving 23 bases between them. The CDR3 covers 16 residues. Germline V gene lookup returns CDR1 LNHDA and CDR2 SQIVND (reference sequence). CDR3: CASSNHQGLGNREQYF. CDR3 bases: TGTGCCAGTAGTAACCATCAGGGGCTTGGGAACAGAGAGCAGTACTTC.

The chain uses TRBV11-3 and TRBJ2-3; D gene uncertain. Per the germline V gene, CDR1 is SGHNT and CDR2 is YENEEA. The V gene lost 5 bases and the J gene lost 4 bases, with 22 bases spanning the gap. The CDR3 is 17 amino acids. The CDR3 DNA is TGTGCCAGCAGCCCTAGAGTATCAGCGAAAACGGCAGATACGCAGTATTTT. Translating it yields CASSPRVSAKTADTQYF.

The chain couples TRBV7-2 to TRBJ1-3; TRBD1 aligns across 7 bases. J gave up 0 bases and V 5 bases, and 4 bases lay outside the gene matches. This CDR3 region has 15 residues. CDR1 and CDR2 (germline): SGHTA, FQGNSA. The CDR3 is CASSLGGRSGNTIYF. The CDR3 DNA sequence: TGTGCCAGCAGCCTAGGGGGCCGCTCTGGAAACACCATATATTTT.